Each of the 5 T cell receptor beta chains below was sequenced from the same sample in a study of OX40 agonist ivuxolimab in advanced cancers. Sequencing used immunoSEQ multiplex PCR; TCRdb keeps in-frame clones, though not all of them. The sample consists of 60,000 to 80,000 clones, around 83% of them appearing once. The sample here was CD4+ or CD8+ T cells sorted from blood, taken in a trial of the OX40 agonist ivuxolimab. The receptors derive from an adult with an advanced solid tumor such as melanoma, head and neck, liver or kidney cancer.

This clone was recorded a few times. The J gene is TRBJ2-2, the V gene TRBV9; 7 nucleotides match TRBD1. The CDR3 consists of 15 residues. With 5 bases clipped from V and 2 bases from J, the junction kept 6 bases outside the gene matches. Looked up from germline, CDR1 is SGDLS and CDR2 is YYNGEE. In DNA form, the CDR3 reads TGTGCCAGCAGGGCCGACAGGGCCAACACCGGGGAGCTGTTTTTT. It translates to CASRADRANTGELFF.

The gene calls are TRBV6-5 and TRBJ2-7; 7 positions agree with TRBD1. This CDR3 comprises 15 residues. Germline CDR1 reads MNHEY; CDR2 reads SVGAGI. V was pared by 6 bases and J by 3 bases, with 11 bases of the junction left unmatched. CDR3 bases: TGTGCCAGCAGCTTCTCAGGACAGGCATACTACGAGCAGTACTTC. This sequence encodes CASSFSGQAYYEQYF.

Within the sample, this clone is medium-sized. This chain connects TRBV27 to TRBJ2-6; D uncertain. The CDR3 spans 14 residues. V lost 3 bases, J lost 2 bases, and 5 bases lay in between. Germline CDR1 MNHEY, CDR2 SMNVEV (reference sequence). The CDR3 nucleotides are TGTGCCAGCAGTTTTAATGCTGGGGCCAACGTCCTGACTTTC. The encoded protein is CASSFNAGANVLTF. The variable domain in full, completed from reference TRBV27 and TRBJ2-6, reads EAQVTQNPRYLITVTGKKLTVTCSQNMNHEYMSWYRQDPGLGLRQIYYSMNVEVTDKGDVPEGYKVSRKEKRNFPLILESPSPNQTSLYFCASSFNAGANVLTFGAGSRLTVL.

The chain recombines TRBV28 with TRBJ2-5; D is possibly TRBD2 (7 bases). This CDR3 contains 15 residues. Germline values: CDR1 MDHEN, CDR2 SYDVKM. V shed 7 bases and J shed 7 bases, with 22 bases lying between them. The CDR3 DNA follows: TGTGCCAGCACCCCCATGGGGGGGGCTGGGTGGACCCAGTACTTC. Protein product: CASTPMGGAGWTQYF.

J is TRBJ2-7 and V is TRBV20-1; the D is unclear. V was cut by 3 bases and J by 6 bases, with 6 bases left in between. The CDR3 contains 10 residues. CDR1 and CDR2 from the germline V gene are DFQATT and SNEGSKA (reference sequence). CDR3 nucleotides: TGCAGTGCTAGCCTGAGCGAGCAGTACTTC. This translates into CSASLSEQYF.